One and the same sample provided the 21 T cell receptor beta chains below, sequenced in a study of blood T cell repertoires in COVID-19. Clones were sequenced by immunoSEQ multiplex PCR, and TCRdb holds only the in-frame ones, with some missing. Of under 55,000 clones in the sample, around nine tenths were seen once. The sequencing input was peripheral blood. All receptors come from a human donor in a cohort sampled during active COVID-19.

The J gene is TRBJ1-2, the V gene TRBV4-3, with D possibly TRBD1 on 5 matching bases. This CDR3 comprises 18 residues. The ends were cut back, 0 bases at V and 4 bases at J, with 21 bases in the middle. Germline CDR1 is LGHNA and CDR2 is YSLEER. DNA for the CDR3: TGCGCCAGCAGCCAAGATAATAAGGGGACGGGGAGGAGCTATGGCTACACCTTC. This gives the protein CASSQDNKGTGRSYGYTF.

This chain links TRBV3-1 (or the pseudogene TRBV3-2) with TRBJ2-7; TRBD2 agrees at 11 bases. Germline V CDR1 and CDR2: LGHDT, YNNKEL (reference sequence). J was trimmed by 6 bases and V by 0 bases; bases with no gene match: 7. CDR3 length equals 16 residues. The CDR3 nucleotides are TGTGCCAGCAGCCAAGACCATAGCGGGGGGGCCAGCGAGCAGTACTTC. Its translation is CASSQDHSGGASEQYF.

The chain links TRBV2 to TRBJ1-5; 12 positions match TRBD1. Germline V gene lookup returns CDR1 SNHLY and CDR2 FYNNEI. The CDR3 length is 17 residues. V trimming: 6 bases; J trimming: 6 bases; junction bases outside the gene matches: 12. As DNA, the CDR3 is TGTGCCAGCAGCCTAACCGGGACAGGGGGCGGGGGTCAGCCCCAGCATTTT. As protein: CASSLTGTGGGGQPQHF.

This clone was detected once. This chain uses TRBV15 with TRBJ2-2; the match to TRBD1 covers 7 bases. Germline V gene lookup returns CDR1 LNHNV and CDR2 YYDKDF (reference sequence). This CDR3 spans 15 amino acids. With 1 base clipped from V and 4 bases from J, the junction kept 3 bases outside the gene matches. Written as DNA, the CDR3 is TGTGCCACCAGCAGAGGACAGGGCGGCACCGGGGAGCTGTTTTTT. Its translation is CATSRGQGGTGELFF.

This clone occurred once. The chain couples TRBV5-6 to TRBJ1-2; D is possibly TRBD1 (6 bases). The germline gives CDR1 SGHDT, CDR2 YYEEEE. V gave up 3 bases and J gave up 5 bases, with 11 bases separating them. This CDR3 comprises 13 residues. CDR3: CASSSDSIYGYTF. CDR3 in DNA: TGTGCCAGCAGCTCGGACAGCATATATGGCTACACCTTC. Together with reference TRBV5-6 and TRBJ1-2, the CDR3 gives the full variable domain: DAGVTQSPTHLIKTRGQQVTLRCSPKSGHDTVSWYQQALGQGPQFIFQYYEEEERQRGNFPDRFSGHQFPNYSSELNVNALLLGDSALYLCASSSDSIYGYTFGSGTRLTVV.

V is TRBV11-3 and J is TRBJ2-1; TRBD2 matches at 9 bases. V trimming: 7 bases; J trimming: 3 bases; junction bases outside the gene matches: 7. Germline CDR1 is SGHNT and CDR2 is YENEEA. The CDR3 runs 15 residues. The CDR3 coding sequence is TGTGCCAGCACCCCGAGACTAGCGGACTACAATGAGCAGTTCTTC. Its protein is CASTPRLADYNEQFF. Drawing the rest from reference TRBV11-3 and TRBJ2-1, the complete variable domain is EAGVVQSPRYKIIEKKQPVAFWCNPISGHNTLYWYLQNLGQGPELLIRYENEEAVDDSQLPKDRFSAERLKGVDSTLKIQPAELGDSAVYLCASTPRLADYNEQFFGPGTRLTVL.

J is TRBJ1-5 and V is TRBV19, with 7 positions matching TRBD1. The CDR3 is 16 amino acids. V gave up 4 bases and J gave up 1 base; unmatched junction bases: 7. Germline assignment: CDR1 LNHDA and CDR2 SQIVND (reference sequence). The CDR3 DNA reads as TGTGCCAGTAGTAACCCCCCGGGACAGAGCAATCAGCCCCAGCATTTT. Translation: CASSNPPGQSNQPQHF. Combining the CDR3 with reference TRBV19 and TRBJ1-5 gives the whole variable domain DGGITQSPKYLFRKEGQNVTLSCEQNLNHDAMYWYRQDPGQGLRLIYYSQIVNDFQKGDIAEGYSVSREKKESFPLTVTSAQKNPTAFYLCASSNPPGQSNQPQHFGDGTRLSIL.

The chain combines TRBV25-1 with TRBJ2-7, with 7 bases identical to TRBD2. The CDR3 runs to 15 residues. The germline gives CDR1 MGHDK, CDR2 SYGVNS. With 5 bases clipped from V and 0 bases from J, the junction kept 7 bases outside the gene matches. CDR3 nucleotides: TGTGCCAGCAGTAGGGGAGCGGGACGCTCCTACGAGCAGTACTTC. Translated, it gives CASSRGAGRSYEQYF.

The rearrangement joins TRBV19 to TRBJ1-1; TRBD1 matches 7 bases. From germline, CDR1 is LNHDA and CDR2 SQIVND (reference sequence). V was clipped by 3 bases and J by 1 base; unmatched bases: 8. The length of the CDR3 is 16 residues. The CDR3 bases are TGTGCCAGTAGTATCGTAACAGGGGCTACGAACACTGAAGCTTTCTTT. This codes for CASSIVTGATNTEAFF.

The chain combines TRBV7-9 with TRBJ1-4, with 9 nucleotides matching TRBD1. Germline V gene lookup returns CDR1 SEHNR and CDR2 FQNEAQ (reference sequence). CDR3 size: 16 residues. V lost 4 bases and J lost 7; bases outside the gene matches: 10. CDR3 nucleotides: TGTGCCAGCAGCTCCCCGGCCGGGACAGGGCCTGAAAAACTGTTTTTT. Its protein product is CASSSPAGTGPEKLFF.

The chain uses TRBV9 and TRBJ1-5; 7 bases fit TRBD1. Germline loops: CDR1 SGDLS, CDR2 YYNGEE. This CDR3 contains 14 residues. V lost 3 bases to trimming and J lost 7 bases; unmatched junction nucleotides: 7. The CDR3 loop reads CASSATGDNQPQHF. The CDR3 coding sequence is TGTGCCAGCAGCGCAACAGGGGATAACCAGCCCCAGCATTTT.

This clone appeared a few times. J is TRBJ2-2 and V is TRBV10-1; TRBD2 aligns across 9 bases. CDR1 is WNHNN, CDR2 SYGVQD, per germline (reference sequence). The CDR3 covers 15 residues. V shed 3 bases and J 6 bases; nucleotides not matched to a gene: 5. The CDR3 spells CASSEIAGVPGELFF. CDR3 coding DNA: TGCGCCAGCAGTGAAATAGCGGGGGTCCCCGGGGAGCTGTTTTTT.

This clone turned up a few times. The chain is built from TRBV2 and TRBJ2-7, with TRBD1 identical over 9 bases. Germline V gene sequence: CDR1 SNHLY, CDR2 FYNNEI. Unmatched junction bases numbered 8, after V lost 9 bases and J lost 5 bases. This CDR3 region has 13 residues. The CDR3 DNA sequence: TGTGCCAGGGGGGACAGGGCAAAAAACGAGCAGTACTTC. Translation: CARGDRAKNEQYF.

This chain uses TRBV27 with TRBJ1-3, with D possibly TRBD1 on 6 matching bases. The germline V gene encodes CDR1 MNHEY and CDR2 SMNVEV (reference sequence). The V end lost 0 bases, the J end lost 4 bases, and 7 bases lay between the germline ends. CDR3 length: 14 residues. CDR3 amino acids: CASSLSDRGNTIYF. CDR3 nucleotide sequence: TGTGCCAGCAGTTTATCGGACAGAGGAAACACCATATATTTT.

The chain is built from TRBV5-1 and TRBJ1-1; D ambiguous. Per germline, CDR1 SGHRS and CDR2 YFSETQ. The CDR3 consists of 14 residues. V dropped 4 bases and J dropped 4 bases, with 14 bases sitting between them. The CDR3 here is CASSTGPPSTEAFF. CDR3 DNA: TGCGCCAGCAGCACGGGTCCCCCTTCCACTGAAGCTTTCTTT. The whole variable domain, filled in from reference TRBV5-1 and TRBJ1-1, reads KAGVTQTPRYLIKTRGQQVTLSCSPISGHRSVSWYQQTPGQGLQFLFEYFSETQRNKGNFPGRFSGRQFSNSRSEMNVSTLELGDSALYLCASSTGPPSTEAFFGQGTRLTVV.

The rearrangement uses TRBV30 and TRBJ2-7; 7 nucleotides agree with TRBD1. This CDR3 region has 15 residues. Trimming took 3 bases from V and 3 from J; bases not matched to a gene: 11. From germline, CDR1 is GTSNPN and CDR2 SVGIG (reference sequence). CDR3 in amino acids: CAWRGKGQSLYEQYF. CDR3 in DNA: TGTGCCTGGAGGGGGAAGGGACAGAGCCTCTACGAGCAGTACTTC.

The sample holds a few counts of this clone. The chain has TRBV7-9 and TRBJ1-6; TRBD1 matches 10 bases. The V segment lost 5 bases and the J segment 7 bases; nucleotides outside the gene matches: 8. CDR1 is SEHNR, CDR2 FQNEAQ, per germline (reference sequence). The CDR3 extends over 16 amino acids. CDR3 residues: CASSPSTGQGNSPLHF. The CDR3 region has the DNA TGTGCCAGCAGCCCATCAACGGGACAGGGGAATTCACCCCTCCACTTT.

The chain recombines TRBV30 with TRBJ1-2; no reliable D call. CDR1 is GTSNPN, CDR2 SVGIG, per germline (reference sequence). Trimming removed 4 bases at V and 1 base at J, with 10 bases between. CDR3 length: 13 residues. CDR3 loop: CAWTEGFNYGYTF. For the CDR3, the DNA is TGTGCCTGGACGGAGGGCTTTAACTATGGCTACACCTTC.

On this clone itself: This sample includes further DNA sequences coding for the same CDR3. The chain uses TRBV25-1 and TRBJ1-2, with TRBD1 matching 10 bases. The CDR3 covers 12 residues. Trimming took 6 bases from V and 8 from J; bases not matched to a gene: 3. The germline V gene encodes CDR1 MGHDK and CDR2 SYGVNS. The CDR3 sequence: CASRTGGDGYTF. DNA for the CDR3: TGTGCCAGCAGGACAGGGGGCGACGGCTACACCTTC.

The CDR3 protein is CASSPWGGTEAFF. For the CDR3, the DNA is TGTGCCAGCAGTCCATGGGGAGGCACTGAAGCTTTCTTT. V usage is TRBV7-2 and J usage is TRBJ1-1; no firm D call. V was shortened by 6 bases and J by 4 bases, with 12 bases between the two germline ends. This CDR3 comprises 13 residues. Germline V gene sequence: CDR1 SGHTA, CDR2 FQGNSA.

V and J are TRBV7-2 and TRBJ2-3; TRBD1 matches at 7 bases. Germline CDR1 SGHTA, CDR2 FQGNSA. The trim removed 2 bases at V and 1 base at J, leaving 6 bases unmatched. This CDR3 has 16 residues. The CDR3 region has the DNA TGTGCCAGCAGCTTACGGGACAGAGGACGCACAGATACGCAGTATTTT. Translated: CASSLRDRGRTDTQYF.